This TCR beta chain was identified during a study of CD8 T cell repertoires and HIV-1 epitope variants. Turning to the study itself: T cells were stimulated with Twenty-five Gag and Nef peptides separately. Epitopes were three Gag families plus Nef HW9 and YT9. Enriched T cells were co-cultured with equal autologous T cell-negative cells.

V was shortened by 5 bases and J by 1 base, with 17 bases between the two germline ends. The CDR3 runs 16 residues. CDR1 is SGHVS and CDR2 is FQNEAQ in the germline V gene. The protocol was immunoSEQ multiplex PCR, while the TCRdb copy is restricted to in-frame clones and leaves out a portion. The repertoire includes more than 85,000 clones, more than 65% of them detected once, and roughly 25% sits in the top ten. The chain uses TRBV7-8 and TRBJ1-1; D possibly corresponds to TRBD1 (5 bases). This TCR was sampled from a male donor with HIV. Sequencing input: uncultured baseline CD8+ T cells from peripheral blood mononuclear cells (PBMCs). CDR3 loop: CASSLTGGGTNTEAFF. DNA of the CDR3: TGTGCCAGCAGCCTAACCGGCGGGGGGACGAACACTGAAGCTTTCTTT.